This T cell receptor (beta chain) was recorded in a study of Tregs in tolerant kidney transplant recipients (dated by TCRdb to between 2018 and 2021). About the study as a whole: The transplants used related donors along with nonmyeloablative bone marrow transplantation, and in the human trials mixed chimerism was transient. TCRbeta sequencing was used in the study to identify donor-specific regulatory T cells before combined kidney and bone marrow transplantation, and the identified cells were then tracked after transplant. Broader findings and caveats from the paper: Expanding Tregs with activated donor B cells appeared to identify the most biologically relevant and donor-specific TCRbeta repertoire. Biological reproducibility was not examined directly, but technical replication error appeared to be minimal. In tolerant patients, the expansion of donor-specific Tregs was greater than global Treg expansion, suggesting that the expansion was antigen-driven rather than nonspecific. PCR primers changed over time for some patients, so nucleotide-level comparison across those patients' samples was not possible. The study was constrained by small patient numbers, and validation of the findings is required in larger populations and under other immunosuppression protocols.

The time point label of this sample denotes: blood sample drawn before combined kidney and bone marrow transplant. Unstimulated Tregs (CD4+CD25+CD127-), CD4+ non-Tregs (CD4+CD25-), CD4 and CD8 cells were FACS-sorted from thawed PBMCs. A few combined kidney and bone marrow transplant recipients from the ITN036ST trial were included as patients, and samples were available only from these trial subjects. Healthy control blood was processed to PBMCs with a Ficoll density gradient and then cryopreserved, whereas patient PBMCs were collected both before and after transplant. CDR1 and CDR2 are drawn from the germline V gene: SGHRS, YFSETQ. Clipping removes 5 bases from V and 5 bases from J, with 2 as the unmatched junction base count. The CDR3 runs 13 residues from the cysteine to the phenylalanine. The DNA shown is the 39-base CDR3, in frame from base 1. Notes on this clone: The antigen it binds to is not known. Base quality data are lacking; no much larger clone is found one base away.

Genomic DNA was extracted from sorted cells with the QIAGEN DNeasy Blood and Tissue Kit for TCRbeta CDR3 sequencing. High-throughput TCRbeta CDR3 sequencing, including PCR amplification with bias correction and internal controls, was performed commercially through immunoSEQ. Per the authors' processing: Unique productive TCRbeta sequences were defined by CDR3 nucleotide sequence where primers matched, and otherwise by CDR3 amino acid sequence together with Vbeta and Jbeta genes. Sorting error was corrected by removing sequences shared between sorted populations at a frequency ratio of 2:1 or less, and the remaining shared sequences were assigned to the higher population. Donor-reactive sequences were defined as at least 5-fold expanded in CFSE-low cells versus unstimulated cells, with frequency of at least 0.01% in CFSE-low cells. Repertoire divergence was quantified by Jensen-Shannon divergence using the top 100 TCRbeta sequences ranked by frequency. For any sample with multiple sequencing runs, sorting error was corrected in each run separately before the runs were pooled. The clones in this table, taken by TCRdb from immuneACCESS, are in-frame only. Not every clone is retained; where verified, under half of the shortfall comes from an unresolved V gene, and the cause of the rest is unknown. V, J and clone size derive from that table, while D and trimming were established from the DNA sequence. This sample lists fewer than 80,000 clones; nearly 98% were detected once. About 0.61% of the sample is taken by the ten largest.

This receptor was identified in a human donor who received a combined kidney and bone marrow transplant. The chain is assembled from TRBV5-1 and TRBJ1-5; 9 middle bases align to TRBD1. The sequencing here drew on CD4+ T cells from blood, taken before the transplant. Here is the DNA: TGCGCCAGCAGTCGGACAGGGGATCAGCCCCAGCATTTT. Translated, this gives CASSRTGDQPQHF.